This T cell receptor (beta chain) was sequenced for a study of a mutant IDH1 vaccine in newly diagnosed glioma. Study background: Across weeks 1, 3, 5, 7, 11, 15, 19 and 23, patients received a vaccination each time, eight in all. Commencement of vaccination occurred 4-6 weeks following radiotherapy alone, or concurrently with temozolomide cycles. Previous care, which was radiotherapy, temozolomide, or both, most often involved both.

A remark on this clone: Its antigen is unknown.

V was trimmed by 4 bases and J by 0 bases, leaving 7 bases between them. The germline V gene encodes CDR1 MDHEN and CDR2 SYDVKM. This CDR3 contains 13 residues. Noted time point: week 11, during vaccination. A single vaccine dose contained 300 ug of mutant IDH1 20-mer peptide, and topical imiquimod was used with it. New WHO grade 3 or 4 astrocytomas that were IDH1-mutant and ATRX-lost had been found in donors. The assay was immunoSEQ multiplex PCR, and TCRdb's table has in-frame clones only and misses some. The data hold under 150,000 clones, with roughly 90% observed a single time. V and J are TRBV28 and TRBJ2-7; D remains unclear. This clonotype was obtained from a woman in her forties or fifties with glioma. Specimen: PBMCs, collected from a glioma patient whose treatment included an IDH1 peptide vaccine. CDR3 coding DNA: TGTGCCAGCAGTTCGGCCAGCTCCTACGAGCAGTACTTC. This translates into CASSSASSYEQYF.